Shown below are 11 T cell receptor beta chains from a single sample sequenced in a study of early T cells in non-severe SARS-CoV-2 infection. TCRdb fed the 5' RACE reads into MiXCR, producing one record per CDR3 protein. The data show tens of thousands of distinct CDR3 sequences, around 12% seen once. The specimen was whole blood. These receptor sequences come from an adult who was a healthcare worker with PCR-confirmed SARS-CoV-2 infection or an uninfected control (not recorded which).

This clonotype turned up a few times. The chain couples TRBV15 to TRBJ2-2; unclear D gene. V lost 0 bases and J 1 base, leaving 6 bases between the germline ends. Germline V gives CDR1 LNHNV, CDR2 YYDKDF (reference sequence). This CDR3 is built from 15 residues. CDR3 loop: CATSRELGNTGELFF. In DNA form, the CDR3 reads TGTGCCACCAGCAGAGAGTTGGGGAACACCGGGGAGCTGTTTTTT.

In its sample, this clonotype was seen many times. The rearrangement joins TRBV30 to TRBJ1-6, with TRBD1 as a possible D gene (6 bases). From germline, CDR1 is GTSNPN and CDR2 SVGIG (reference sequence). CDR3 length equals 14 residues. Trimming removed 8 bases from V and 0 bases from J, with 11 bases in between. CDR3 sequence (DNA): TGTGCCAGAGGACAGAGCTCCTATAATTCACCCCTCCACTTT. This codes for CARGQSSYNSPLHF. The full variable domain, completed using reference TRBV30 and TRBJ1-6, is SQTIHQWPATLVQPVGSPLSLECTVEGTSNPNLYWYRQAAGRGLQLLFYSVGIGQISSEVPQNLSASRPQDRQFILSSKKLLLSDSGFYLCARGQSSYNSPLHFGNGTRLTVT.

This clonotype was detected ten times or more. The gene calls are TRBV10-2 and TRBJ1-1; D not resolved. This CDR3 is 13 amino acids long. V was trimmed by 3 bases and J by 0 bases, leaving 5 bases between them. Germline values: CDR1 WSHSY, CDR2 SAAADI. The CDR3 loop is CASSDEVNTEAFF. The CDR3 DNA is TGCGCCAGCAGTGACGAGGTGAACACTGAAGCTTTCTTT.

The rearrangement uses TRBV5-6 and TRBJ2-1; 7 positions match TRBD2. The CDR3 covers 15 residues. CDR1 SGHDT and CDR2 YYEEEE come from the germline V gene. Germline trimming cut 4 bases from V and 1 base from J; bases unmatched to any gene: 5. The CDR3 here is CASSLRLASYNEQFF. In DNA, the CDR3 is TGTGCCAGCAGCCTTAGACTAGCATCCTACAATGAGCAGTTCTTC.

The CDR3 coding sequence is TGTGCCAGCAGTTTATACCGGTTAAGTGGGTACGAGCAGTACTTC. This codes for CASSLYRLSGYEQYF. V gene TRBV27 combines with J gene TRBJ2-7, with D uncertain. This CDR3 is 15 amino acids long. The V end was cut by 1 base, the J end by 4 bases, with 14 bases between. Germline CDR1 and CDR2: MNHEY and SMNVEV (reference sequence).

The chain uses TRBV27 and TRBJ2-7; tentatively, D is TRBD2 (6 bases). Trimming took 5 bases from V and 1 from J, leaving 15 bases between them. The CDR3 is 15 residues long. Germline CDR1 and CDR2: MNHEY and SMNVEV (reference sequence). CDR3 DNA sequence: TGTGCCAGCAGTCCTAAACTAGCCACGTCCTACGAGCAGTACTTC. This encodes CASSPKLATSYEQYF.

The chain employs TRBV29-1 and TRBJ2-5; D not certain. CDR3 size: 11 residues. CDR1 is SQVTM, CDR2 ANQGSEA, per germline. Deletions cut 4 bases from V and 5 bases from J, with 8 bases between. CDR3 protein: CSVVSWETQYF. The CDR3 DNA reads as TGCAGCGTTGTAAGTTGGGAGACCCAGTACTTC.

This clonotype was found many times. V and J are TRBV20-1 and TRBJ2-3; 9 bases are shared with TRBD2. The CDR3 has 14 amino acids. The trim removed 4 bases at V and 4 bases at J, leaving 6 bases unmatched. The germline V gene has CDR1 DFQATT and CDR2 SNEGSKA (reference sequence). CDR3 region: CSAKKLAGADTQYF. The CDR3 coding sequence is TGCAGTGCTAAGAAACTAGCGGGTGCAGATACGCAGTATTTT.

This clonotype was detected many times. The V call is TRBV28, the J call TRBJ2-1; 10 bases line up with TRBD2. The CDR3 has 15 amino acids. Germline CDR1 and CDR2: MDHEN and SYDVKM. V was clipped by 5 bases and J by 5 bases; unmatched bases: 6. CDR3 protein: CASSEGLASNNEQFF. The CDR3 DNA sequence: TGTGCCAGCAGTGAGGGACTAGCGAGCAACAATGAGCAGTTCTTC. Drawing the rest from reference TRBV28 and TRBJ2-1, the complete variable domain is DVKVTQSSRYLVKRTGEKVFLECVQDMDHENMFWYRQDPGLGLRLIYFSYDVKMKEKGDIPEGYSVSREKKERFSLILESASTNQTSMYLCASSEGLASNNEQFFGPGTRLTVL.

This clonotype was seen more than once but under ten times. The chain carries TRBV5-4 and TRBJ2-3; D gene uncertain. Germline CDR1 and CDR2: SGHNT and YYREEE (reference sequence). The CDR3 has 12 residues. Trimming cost V 4 bases and J 0 bases, with 3 bases left between them. This CDR3 is CASSGSTDTQYF. CDR3 nucleotides: TGTGCCAGCAGCGGGAGCACAGATACGCAGTATTTT.

There are a few counts of this clonotype. This chain uses TRBV9 with TRBJ1-1, with D unresolved. V lost 6 bases to trimming and J lost 3 bases, with 15 bases between them. In germline, CDR1 is SGDLS, CDR2 YYNGEE. CDR3 length: 14 residues. In DNA form, the CDR3 reads TGTGCCAGCACGCGCCGCAATCGGGACACTGAAGCTTTCTTT. Translating it yields CASTRRNRDTEAFF.